This entry concerns a single T cell receptor (beta chain). Its specificity is not known. Separate from the approximately 730-subject first cohort, the approximately 120-subject validation cohort was the one that the donors belonged to. The CDR3 is 16 residues long. V dropped 2 bases and J dropped 3 bases, with 17 bases sitting between them. The germline CDR1 and CDR2 sequences are SGHTA and FQGNSA. This record comes from a study of cytomegalovirus exposure and HLA in healthy donors. Study-level findings and limits: Rare sequences made up most TCRs, while some public TCRs were found in many donors. The study listed around 150 cytomegalovirus-associated TCR beta chains. According to a later analysis, TCR clusters from the first cohort tended to co-occur in the 120 or so validation repertoires.

The assay was immunoSEQ multiplex PCR, and TCRdb's table has in-frame clones only and misses some. The sample lists 82,000 or so clones, approximately 95% seen once, with under 0.9% in the top ten. This clonotype was sampled from a woman aged 18-35 years in good health and CMV-seronegative. This chain joins TRBV7-2 and TRBJ2-7; tentatively, D is TRBD1 (7 bases). What was sequenced was PBMCs. CDR3 sequence: CASSLIWGDRDYEQYF. CDR3 nucleotides: TGTGCCAGCAGCTTAATCTGGGGGGACAGAGACTACGAGCAGTACTTC.